This T cell receptor beta chain emerged from a study of shared clonotypes between healthy human individuals. About the study: Per donor, three plates held CD4 naive cells, three held CD4 memory, two held CD8 naive and one held CD8 memory. Study results and caveats: Naive subsets tended to show greater estimated richness than memory subsets.

Sequenced by immunoSEQ multiplex PCR; TCRdb stores in-frame clones only, minus some. The sample yields about 380,000 clones, 96% seen once. On this clone itself: Antigen specificity is unknown.

The clonotype comes from a man aged 30 to 39 in good health. The sequenced sample consisted of memory CD8+ T cells sorted from blood. Subset of the sample: CD45RO+ cells pooled with CCR7-negative TemRA cells.

The CDR3 spells CASSSGPTGDAEAFF. The CDR3 region has the DNA TGCGCCAGCAGCAGTGGGCCCACAGGGGACGCTGAAGCTTTCTTT. The V gene is TRBV5-1, the J gene TRBJ1-1; 7 bases line up with TRBD1. There are 15 residues in the CDR3. Trimming removed 4 bases from V and 6 bases from J; junction bases left unmatched: 12. Germline V gives CDR1 SGHRS, CDR2 YFSETQ.